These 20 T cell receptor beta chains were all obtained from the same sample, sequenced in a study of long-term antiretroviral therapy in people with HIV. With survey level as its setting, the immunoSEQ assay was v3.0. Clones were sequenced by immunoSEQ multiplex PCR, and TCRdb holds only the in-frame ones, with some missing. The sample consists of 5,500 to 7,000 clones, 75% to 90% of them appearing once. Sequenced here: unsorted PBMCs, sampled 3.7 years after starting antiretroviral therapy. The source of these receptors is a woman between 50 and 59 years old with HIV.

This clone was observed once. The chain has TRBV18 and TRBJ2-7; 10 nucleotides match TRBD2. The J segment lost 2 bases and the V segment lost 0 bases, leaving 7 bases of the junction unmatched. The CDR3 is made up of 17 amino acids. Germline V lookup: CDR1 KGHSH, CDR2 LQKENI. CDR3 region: CASSPPKGAGGAYEQYF. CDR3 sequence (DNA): TGTGCCAGCTCACCACCAAAAGGAGCGGGAGGGGCCTACGAGCAGTACTTC.

The CDR3: CASRLADAYEQYF. CDR3 sequence (DNA): TGTGCCAGCAGACTAGCGGACGCATACGAGCAGTACTTC. The chain uses TRBV25-1 and TRBJ2-7; 8 bases agree with TRBD2. This CDR3 is 13 amino acids long. With V trimmed by 6 bases and J by 4 bases, 5 bases remained unmatched. The germline V gene has CDR1 MGHDK and CDR2 SYGVNS.

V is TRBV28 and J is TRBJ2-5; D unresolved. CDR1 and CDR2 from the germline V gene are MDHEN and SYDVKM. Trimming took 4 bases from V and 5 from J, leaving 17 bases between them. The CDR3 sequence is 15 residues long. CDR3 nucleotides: TGTGCCAGCAGTTCCAACCCTCCGCCGATGGAGACCCAGTACTTC. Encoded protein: CASSSNPPPMETQYF.

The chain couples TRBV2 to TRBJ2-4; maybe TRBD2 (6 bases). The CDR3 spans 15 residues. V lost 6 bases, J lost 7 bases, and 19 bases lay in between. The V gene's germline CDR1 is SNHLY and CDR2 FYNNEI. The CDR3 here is CASSKAVPLANIQYF. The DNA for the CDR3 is TGTGCCAGCAGCAAAGCGGTGCCGCTAGCGAACATTCAGTACTTC.

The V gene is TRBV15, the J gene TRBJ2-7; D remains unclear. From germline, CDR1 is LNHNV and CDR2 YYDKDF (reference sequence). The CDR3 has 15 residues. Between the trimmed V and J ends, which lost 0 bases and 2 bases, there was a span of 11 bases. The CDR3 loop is CATSRDRRKAYEQYF. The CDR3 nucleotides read TGTGCCACCAGCAGAGATAGGAGAAAAGCCTACGAGCAGTACTTC.

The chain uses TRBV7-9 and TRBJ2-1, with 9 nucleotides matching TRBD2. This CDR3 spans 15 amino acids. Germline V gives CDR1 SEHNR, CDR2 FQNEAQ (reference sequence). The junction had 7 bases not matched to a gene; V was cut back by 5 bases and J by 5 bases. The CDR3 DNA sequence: TGTGCCAGCAGCCTAGGACTAGCGAGAGACAATGAGCAGTTCTTC. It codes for CASSLGLARDNEQFF. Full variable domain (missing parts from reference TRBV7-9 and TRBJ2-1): DTGVSQNPRHKITKRGQNVTFRCDPISEHNRLYWYRQTLGQGPEFLTYFQNEAQLEKSRLLSDRFSAERPKGSFSTLEIQRTEQGDSAMYLCASSLGLARDNEQFFGPGTRLTVL.

In DNA, the CDR3 is TGTGCCACCAACCTACAGGGGATGAACACTGAAGCTTTCTTT. It specifies CATNLQGMNTEAFF. The rearrangement links TRBV10-3 to TRBJ1-1, with TRBD1 matching 7 bases. CDR1 is ENHRY, CDR2 SYGVKD, per germline. With V trimmed by 10 bases and J by 0 bases, 8 bases remained unmatched. The CDR3 is made up of 14 amino acids.

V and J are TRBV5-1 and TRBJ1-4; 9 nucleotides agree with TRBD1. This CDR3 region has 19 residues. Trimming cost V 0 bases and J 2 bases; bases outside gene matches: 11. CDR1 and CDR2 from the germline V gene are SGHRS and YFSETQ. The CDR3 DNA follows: TGCGCCAGCAGCTTGGAAGGTGGGACAGGGTTGGTCACTAATGAAAAACTGTTTTTT. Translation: CASSLEGGTGLVTNEKLFF.

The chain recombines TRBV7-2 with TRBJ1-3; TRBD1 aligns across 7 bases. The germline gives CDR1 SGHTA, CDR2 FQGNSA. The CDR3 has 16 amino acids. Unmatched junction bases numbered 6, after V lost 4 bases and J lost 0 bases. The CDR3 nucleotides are TGTGCCAGCAGCTCCGGGACAGTTGTCTCTGGAAACACCATATATTTT. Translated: CASSSGTVVSGNTIYF.

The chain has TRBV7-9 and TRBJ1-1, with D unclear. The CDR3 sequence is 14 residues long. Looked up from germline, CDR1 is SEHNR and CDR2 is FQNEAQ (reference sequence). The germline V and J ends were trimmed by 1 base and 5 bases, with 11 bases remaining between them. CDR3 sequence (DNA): TGTGCCAGCAGCTTAGGGGGAGGTTCAACTGAAGCTTTCTTT. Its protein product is CASSLGGGSTEAFF. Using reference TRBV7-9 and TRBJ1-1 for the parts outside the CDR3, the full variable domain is DTGVSQNPRHKITKRGQNVTFRCDPISEHNRLYWYRQTLGQGPEFLTYFQNEAQLEKSRLLSDRFSAERPKGSFSTLEIQRTEQGDSAMYLCASSLGGGSTEAFFGQGTRLTVV.

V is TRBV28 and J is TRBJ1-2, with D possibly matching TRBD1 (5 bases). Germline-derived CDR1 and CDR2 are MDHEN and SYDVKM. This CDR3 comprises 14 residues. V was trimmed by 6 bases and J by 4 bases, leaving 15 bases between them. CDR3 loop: CASRPPQAGYGYTF. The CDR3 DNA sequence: TGTGCCAGCAGACCCCCACAGGCCGGCTATGGCTACACCTTC.

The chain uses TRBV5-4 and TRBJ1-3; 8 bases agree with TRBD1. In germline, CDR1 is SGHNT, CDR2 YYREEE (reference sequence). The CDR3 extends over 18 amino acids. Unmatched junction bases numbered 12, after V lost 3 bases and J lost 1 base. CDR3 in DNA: TGTGCCAGCAGCTCGTGGAATCAGGGGGCGTATTCTGGAAACACCATATATTTT. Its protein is CASSSWNQGAYSGNTIYF. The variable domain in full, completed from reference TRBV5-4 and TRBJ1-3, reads ETGVTQSPTHLIKTRGQQVTLRCSSQSGHNTVSWYQQALGQGPQFIFQYYREEENGRGNFPPRFSGLQFPNYSSELNVNALELDDSALYLCASSSWNQGAYSGNTIYFGEGSWLTVV.

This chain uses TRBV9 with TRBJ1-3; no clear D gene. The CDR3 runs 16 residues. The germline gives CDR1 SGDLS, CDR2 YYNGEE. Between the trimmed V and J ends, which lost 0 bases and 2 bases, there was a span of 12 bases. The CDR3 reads CASSVVDRLTGNTIYF. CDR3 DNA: TGTGCCAGCAGCGTAGTGGACCGGTTAACTGGAAACACCATATATTTT.

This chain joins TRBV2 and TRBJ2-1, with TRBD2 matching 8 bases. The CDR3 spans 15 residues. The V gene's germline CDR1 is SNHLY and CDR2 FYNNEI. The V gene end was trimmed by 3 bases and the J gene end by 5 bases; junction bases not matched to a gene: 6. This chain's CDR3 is CASSDIMGLDNEQFF. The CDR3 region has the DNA TGTGCCAGCAGTGATATAATGGGACTAGACAATGAGCAGTTCTTC.

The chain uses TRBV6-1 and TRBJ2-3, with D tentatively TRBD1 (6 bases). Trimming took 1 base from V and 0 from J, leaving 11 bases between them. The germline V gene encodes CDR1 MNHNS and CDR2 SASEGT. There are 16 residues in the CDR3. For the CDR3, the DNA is TGTGCCAGCAGTGAAGTGGGGGCGAGTAGCACAGATACGCAGTATTTT. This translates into CASSEVGASSTDTQYF.

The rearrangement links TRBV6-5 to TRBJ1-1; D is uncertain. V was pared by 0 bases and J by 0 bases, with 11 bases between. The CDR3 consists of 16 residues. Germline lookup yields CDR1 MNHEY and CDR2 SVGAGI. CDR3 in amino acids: CASSYSGLGMNTEAFF. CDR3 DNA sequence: TGTGCCAGCAGTTACTCGGGTCTGGGCATGAACACTGAAGCTTTCTTT.

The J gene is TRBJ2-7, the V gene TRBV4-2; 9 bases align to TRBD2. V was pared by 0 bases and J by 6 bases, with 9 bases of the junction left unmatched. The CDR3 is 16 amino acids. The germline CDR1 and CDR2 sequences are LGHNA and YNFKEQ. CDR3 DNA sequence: TGTGCCAGCAGCCAAGATGAACGAGCGGGAGGCTCCGAGCAGTACTTC. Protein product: CASSQDERAGGSEQYF.

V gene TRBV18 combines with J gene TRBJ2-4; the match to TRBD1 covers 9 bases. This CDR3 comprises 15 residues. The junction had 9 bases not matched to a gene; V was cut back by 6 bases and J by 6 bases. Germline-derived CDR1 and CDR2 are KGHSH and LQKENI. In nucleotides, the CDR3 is TGTGCCAGCTCTGATTCTGAGGGACAGGGAAACATTCAGTACTTC. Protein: CASSDSEGQGNIQYF.

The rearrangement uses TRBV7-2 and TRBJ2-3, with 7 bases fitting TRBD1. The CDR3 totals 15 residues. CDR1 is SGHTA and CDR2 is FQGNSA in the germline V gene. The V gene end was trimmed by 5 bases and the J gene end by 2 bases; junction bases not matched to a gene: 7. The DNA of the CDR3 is TGTGCCAGCAGCCCGGACAGGCAATACACAGATACGCAGTATTTT. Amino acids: CASSPDRQYTDTQYF.

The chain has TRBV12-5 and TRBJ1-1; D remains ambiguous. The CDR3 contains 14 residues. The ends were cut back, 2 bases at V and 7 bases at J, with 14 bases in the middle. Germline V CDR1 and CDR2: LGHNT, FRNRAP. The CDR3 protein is CASGLPRNADEAFF. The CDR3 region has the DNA TGTGCTAGTGGTTTGCCTCGGAATGCCGATGAAGCTTTCTTT.